Following are 12 T cell receptor beta chains from one sample sequenced in a study of cytomegalovirus exposure and HLA in healthy donors. This PCR relied on a set of 60 Vbeta primers and 13 Jbeta primers. TCRdb's copy holds only in-frame clones and misses some; the assay was immunoSEQ multiplex PCR. The repertoire holds over 150,000 clones, with about 75% as singletons. The material sequenced was PBMCs. The receptors derive from a male donor in good health and CMV-seronegative.

The V gene is TRBV7-9, the J gene TRBJ1-2; 7 bases map to TRBD1. The V and J ends lost 6 bases and 2 bases, in that order; junction bases with no gene match: 3. CDR3 length: 13 amino acids. The V gene's germline CDR1 is SEHNR and CDR2 FQNEAQ (reference sequence). As DNA, the CDR3 is TGTGCCAGCAGGCCGGGACAGAACTATGGCTACACCTTC. Residues: CASRPGQNYGYTF.

This CDR3 reads CASSRGLLSGNTIYF. For the CDR3, the DNA is TGTGCCAGTTCCAGGGGCCTGCTCTCTGGAAACACCATATATTTT. This chain links TRBV19 with TRBJ1-3; tentatively, D is TRBD1 (6 bases). V gave up 8 bases and J gave up 0 bases, with 14 bases separating them. The germline CDR1 and CDR2 sequences are LNHDA and SQIVND (reference sequence). The CDR3 runs to 15 residues.

This clone was counted once. The chain joins TRBV19 to TRBJ2-6; TRBD1 agrees at 9 bases. The junction had 0 bases not matched to a gene; V was cut back by 6 bases and J by 0 bases. Germline V lookup: CDR1 LNHDA, CDR2 SQIVND (reference sequence). This CDR3 has 15 residues. The CDR3 spells CASRTGGSGANVLTF. The CDR3 DNA is TGTGCCAGTAGGACAGGGGGCTCTGGGGCCAACGTCCTGACTTTC.

The chain combines TRBV28 with TRBJ1-2; TRBD1 matches 11 bases. The CDR3 runs 15 residues. CDR1 and CDR2 (germline): MDHEN, SYDVKM. V trimming: 5 bases; J trimming: 4 bases; junction bases outside the gene matches: 6. The CDR3 here is CASSPRTGGTYGYTF. CDR3 DNA: TGTGCCAGCAGTCCCCGGACAGGGGGCACCTATGGCTACACCTTC.

The gene calls are TRBV6-1 and TRBJ2-7, with D perhaps TRBD1 (5 bases). Looked up from germline, CDR1 is MNHNS and CDR2 is SASEGT. Trimming shortened V by 7 bases and J by 3 bases, and 16 bases separated the two germline ends. This CDR3 has 14 residues. The CDR3 nucleotides read TGTGCCAGCATCCCACGTGTAGGGGTCTACGAGCAGTACTTC. This gives the protein CASIPRVGVYEQYF.

In the case of this clone: A junction end diverges from the germline sequence, so it may reflect a read error. The DNA of the CDR3 is TGCGCCAGCAGGCAAGGGGTGGTAGCGTTCAAGTATGAGCAGTTCTTC. This sequence encodes CASRQGVVAFKYEQFF. The chain recombines TRBV4-1 with TRBJ2-1; D possibly matches TRBD1 or TRBD2 (5 bases each). CDR1 and CDR2 (germline): MGHRA, YSYEKL. This CDR3 spans 16 amino acids.

The chain carries TRBV5-6 and TRBJ2-1, with 9 positions matching TRBD2. From germline, CDR1 is SGHDT and CDR2 YYEEEE. The CDR3 runs 15 residues. V lost 0 bases and J lost 10; bases outside the gene matches: 8. This CDR3 reads CASSLAVREGLEQFF. In DNA, the CDR3 is TGTGCCAGCAGCTTGGCCGTGCGGGAGGGCCTGGAGCAGTTCTTC.

V and J are TRBV19 and TRBJ2-5, with 8 positions matching TRBD1. Looked up from germline, CDR1 is LNHDA and CDR2 is SQIVND (reference sequence). V trimming: 6 bases; J trimming: 4 bases; junction bases outside the gene matches: 7. This CDR3 comprises 14 residues. The CDR3 bases are TGTGCCAGTAGCCCCGCAGGGGGCTTAGAGACCCAGTACTTC. This translates into CASSPAGGLETQYF.

The gene calls are TRBV10-3 and TRBJ1-2, with D uncertain. Germline loops: CDR1 ENHRY, CDR2 SYGVKD. Between the trimmed V and J ends, which lost 0 bases and 4 bases, there was a span of 6 bases. The CDR3 sequence is 13 residues long. CDR3 DNA: TGTGCCATCAGTGAGTCGCCGGTCTATGGCTACACCTTC. Protein product: CAISESPVYGYTF.

The table lists this clone with a few counts. The CDR3 spells CASSVGGQETQYF. CDR3 in DNA: TGTGCCAGCAGCGTCGGGGGCCAAGAGACCCAGTACTTC. V gene TRBV9 combines with J gene TRBJ2-5; D possibly corresponds to TRBD2 (6 bases). This CDR3 is built from 13 residues. Trimming removed 2 bases from V and 1 base from J, with 6 bases in between. CDR1 SGDLS and CDR2 YYNGEE come from the germline V gene.

The rearrangement uses TRBV6-1 and TRBJ2-5; maybe TRBD1 (6 bases). CDR1 and CDR2 from the germline V gene are MNHNS and SASEGT. Trimming took off 10 bases at V and 5 bases at J, with 23 bases between the two ends. The CDR3 length is 15 residues. The CDR3 nucleotides read TGTGCCACCTCTCTCCAGGACAGTAGTTGGGAGACCCAGTACTTC. Its translation is CATSLQDSSWETQYF.

V and J are TRBV10-3 and TRBJ2-3; 16 nucleotides match TRBD2. V was pared by 6 bases and J by 5 bases, with 5 bases of the junction left unmatched. Germline V gene data show CDR1 as ENHRY and CDR2 as SYGVKD. This CDR3 contains 16 residues. CDR3 DNA: TGTGCCATCAGGGGACTAGCGGGGGGGCCGGGAGATACGCAGTATTTT. Translating it yields CAIRGLAGGPGDTQYF.